This T cell receptor (beta chain) was obtained from a study of blood T cell repertoires in COVID-19. Overall study: Samples came from the United States, Italy and Spain, spanning acute and convalescent COVID-19. From T cells, B-cell-depleted T cells, or PBMCs came the material, which was cDNA or gDNA.

In the original workflow: Estimated nucleated cell counts came from reference gene primer amplification. The method was immunoSEQ multiplex PCR; TCRdb's version includes in-frame clones alone and lacks a portion of them. That table gives V, J and clone size, and the DNA gave D and trimming. The sample lists roughly 110,000 clones, 86% seen once, with 3.5% to 5.5% in the top ten. The V gene lost 2 bases and the J gene lost 4 bases, with 20 bases spanning the gap. The CDR3 sequence is 17 residues long. CDR1 is LNHNV and CDR2 is YYDKDF in the germline V gene (reference sequence). This clone appeared a few times.

The rearrangement uses TRBV15 and TRBJ1-2; possibly TRBD1 for D (6 bases). The sequence was collected from a man aged 35-49 years with acute or convalescent COVID-19. The sample taken for sequencing was peripheral blood. In DNA form, the CDR3 reads TGTGCCACCAGCAGAACGCGCGGTTTGGGAGGGGGCTATGGCTACACCTTC. Encoded protein: CATSRTRGLGGGYGYTF.